The entry below gives a single TCR beta chain sequence along with its context. It has no known antigen specificity. One base away there is no much larger clone; base qualities are not given. Read against the paper, the sample's time point label means: cells obtained before transplantation from donor or recipient. CD3+CD4+ and CD3+CD8+ populations were FACS-sorted from unstimulated pre-transplant donor and recipient cells taken from spleen or lymph nodes. From the cysteine through the phenylalanine, the CDR3 covers 15 amino acids. CDR3 DNA is the only sequence kept; it has 45 bases, read in frame from the first base. V is cut by 2 bases and J by 4 bases, and the space between the germline ends is 15 bases. CDR1 and CDR2 are drawn from the germline V gene: SGHRS, YFSETQ. Library method: the immunoSEQ multiplex PCR assay. In most patients, genomic DNA was isolated using the Qiagen DNeasy Blood and Tissue Kit and sent frozen to Adaptive Biotechnologies for TCR sequencing. High-throughput TCR-beta CDR3 sequencing of genomic DNA from most patients was performed by Adaptive Biotechnologies. Per the source publication's procedure: TCR sequencing data for roughly 17 patients were retrieved from Adaptive's ImmunoSEQ software; three other patients were processed with MiXCR and VDJtools. To correct CD4 versus CD8 sorting errors, sequences present in both subsets at a frequency ratio below 5:1 were removed. CDR3 nucleotide sequences shared between donor and recipient were removed because their origin could not be assigned. At least 2-fold expansion over unstimulated cells and a minimum CFSE-low frequency of 0.002% (template counts) or 0.001% (read counts) were required for clones to be classified as alloreactive. A clone was considered mappable if detected in the sequenced pre-transplant spleen, lymph node, or MLR CFSE-low populations of the donor or recipient. Cumulative frequency of alloreactive clones was calculated as a percentage of all sequences weighted by copy number. TCRdb mirrors the immuneACCESS table, restricted to in-frame sequences. Some clones are absent from its copies; in checked studies, under half trace to an unresolved V gene, and the reason for the others is unknown. V, J and clone size derive from that table, while D and trimming were established from the DNA sequence. This sample comprises 65,000 to 90,000 clones, around 93% of them detected only once. 7% to 8.5% of the sample is in the top ten clones.

The data originate from a study of graft-versus-host responses after intestinal transplantation (dated by TCRdb to 2020 to 2022). Background on the whole study: The transplants that recipients got were multivisceral, liver-intestinal, or isolated intestinal. Of the roughly 24 intestinal transplant recipients enrolled in the cohort, one of whom was a retransplant, a few patients without pretransplant specimens were excluded. Graft-versus-host and host-versus-graft alloreactive T cell clones were tracked in the graft, circulation and bone marrow after intestinal transplantation using bulk TCR-beta CDR3 sequencing. Rather than being sequenced by the commercial service, samples from a few later patients were sequenced in-house on an Illumina MiSeq and processed with MiXCR. All recipients received anti-thymocyte globulin induction followed by maintenance tacrolimus and steroids for around three years. To identify alloreactive clones, pre-transplant mixed lymphocyte reaction products were sequenced and then compared with unstimulated pre-transplant donor and recipient T cells. A peak of at least 4% donor T cells among recipient peripheral blood mononuclear cells was the definition used for donor T cell macrochimerism. Results the study describes overall, beyond this receptor: Patients with donor T cell macrochimerism had high GvH to HvG T cell clonal ratios in their allografts. GvH clones were detected in recipient bone marrow, and some appeared earlier in ileal mucosa or blood, consistent with an intestinal mucosal origin. Peak levels of circulating GvH clones were associated with declines in HvG clones early after transplant. The relatively low number and heterogeneity of intestinal transplant patients limited the conclusions.

Recombination linked TRBV5-1 to TRBJ2-5; the D gene is tentatively TRBD1 or TRBD2, each matching 5 bases. The sample consisted of unstimulated CD8+ T cells sorted from spleen or lymph node cells, taken before transplant. The TCR was taken from a human donor who was the organ donor for an intestinal transplant. The CDR3 reads as follows: CASSFLSPGGETQYF. The DNA reads as follows: TGCGCCAGCAGCTTCCTCAGCCCTGGGGGAGAGACCCAGTACTTC.